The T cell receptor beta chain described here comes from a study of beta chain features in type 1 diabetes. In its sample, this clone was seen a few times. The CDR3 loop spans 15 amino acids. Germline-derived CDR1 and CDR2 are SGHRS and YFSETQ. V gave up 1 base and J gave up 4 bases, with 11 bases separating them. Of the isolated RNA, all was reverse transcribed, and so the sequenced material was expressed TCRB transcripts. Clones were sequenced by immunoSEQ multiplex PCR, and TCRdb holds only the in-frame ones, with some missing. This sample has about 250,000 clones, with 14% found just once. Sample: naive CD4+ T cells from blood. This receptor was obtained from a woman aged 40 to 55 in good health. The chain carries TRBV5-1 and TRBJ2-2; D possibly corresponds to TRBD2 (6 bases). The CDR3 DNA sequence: TGCGCCAGCAGCTTGTCGCGGGGAAGCACCGGGGAGCTGTTTTTT. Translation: CASSLSRGSTGELFF.